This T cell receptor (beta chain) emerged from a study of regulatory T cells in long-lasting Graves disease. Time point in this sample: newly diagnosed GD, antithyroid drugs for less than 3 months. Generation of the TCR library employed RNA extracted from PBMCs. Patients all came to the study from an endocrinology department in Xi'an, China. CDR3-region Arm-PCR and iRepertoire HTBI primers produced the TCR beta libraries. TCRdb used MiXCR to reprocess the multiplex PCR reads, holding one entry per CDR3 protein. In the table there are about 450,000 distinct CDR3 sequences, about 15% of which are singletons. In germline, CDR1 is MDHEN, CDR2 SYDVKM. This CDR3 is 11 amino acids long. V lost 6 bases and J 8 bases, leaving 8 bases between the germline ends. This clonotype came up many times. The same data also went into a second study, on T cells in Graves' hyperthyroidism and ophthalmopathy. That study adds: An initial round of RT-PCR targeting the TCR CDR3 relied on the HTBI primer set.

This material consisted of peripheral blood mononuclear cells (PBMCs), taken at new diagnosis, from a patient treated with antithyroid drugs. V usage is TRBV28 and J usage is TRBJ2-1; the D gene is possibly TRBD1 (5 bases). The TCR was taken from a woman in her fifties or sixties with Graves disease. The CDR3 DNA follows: TGTGCCAGCAGCAGGGAATATGAGCAGTTCTTC. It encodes CASSREYEQFF.